This TCR beta chain was documented in a study of vaccination effects on CD4 cells after COVID-19 (dated by TCRdb to the early 2020s). A note on the overall study: Each participant received two doses of an mRNA SARS-CoV-2 vaccine, either BNT162b2 or mRNA-1273. Altogether, over 9 COVID-19 convalescent patients and a handful of SARS-CoV-2-naive healthy vaccine recipients made up the full study. Cultures from other donors in the study were sequenced with the Oncomine TCR Beta short-read assay on an Illumina iSeq 100. In both COVID-19 convalescent patients and infection-naive vaccine recipients, the study compared SARS-CoV-2 spike-specific CD4+ TCR repertoires from before mRNA vaccination with those from after it. What the authors observed across the whole study: The study was limited by a small number of convalescent patients, and early post-infection timepoints were lacking. Among healthy vaccine recipients, nearly all vaccine-induced clones were SARS-CoV-2 mono-reactive, and just 1 of 255 was cross-reactive with common cold coronaviruses. Marked clonal contraction was observed in both infection-induced and vaccine-induced clones at late post-vaccination timepoints, consistent with waning T cell responses.

The germline ends are 17 bases apart after V is trimmed by 5 bases and J by 10 bases. The CDR3 measures 13 amino acids from cysteine to phenylalanine. Only the CDR3 part of the read is kept: 39 bases, read in frame from the first base. CDR1 SGHVS and CDR2 FNYEAQ are derived from the germline V gene. Receptor amplification or capture employed the immunoSEQ multiplex PCR assay. DNA from the cultured, isolated CD4+ T cells was subjected to TCR beta CDR3 sequencing. The source study handled its data this way. The analysis removed non-productive TCR sequences, trimmed reads to the CDR3 region, and retained only CDR3s that were 7 or more amino acids long. Antigen-specific clonotypes were identified with the MANAFEST web app by comparing expansion in peptide wells against reference cultures. Positive clones required FDR<0.05 expansion versus reference and all other wells, odds ratio above 5, and frequency above 0.1% in two replicate wells. A clonotype was called cross-reactive if it was significantly expanded both in SARS-CoV-2 spike wells and in at least one common cold coronavirus spike condition. CDR3 similarity was assessed by Levenshtein distance with the stringdist R package, and unrooted trees were built with ape in R 3.6.1. TCRdb took this table from immuneACCESS and kept in-frame rearrangements with V and J called. Such tables lack part of the clones; where checked against another copy, unresolved V genes explain under half of the gap, and the rest is unexplained. The DNA was the basis for D and trimming; V, J and clone size are from that table. This sample is represented by 8,500 to 13,000 clones; less than 80% of them were singletons. Approximately 24% of the sample goes to the ten largest clones.

Notes on this clone: The antigen it binds to is not known. Per-base qualities were not stored, and no clone one base away is much larger.

In the ViraFEST assay, PBMC were stimulated with viral peptide pools, and antigen-specific CD4+ T cell clonotypes were then identified by expansion using TCR sequencing. After less than eleven days of culture, CD4+ T cells were isolated with the EasySep CD4+ T cell isolation kit. None of the healthy vaccine recipients had a prior SARS-CoV-2 infection, which was confirmed by nucleocapsid antibody tests that came back negative both before and after vaccination. Each well held around 2 million PBMC cultured in IMDM containing roughly 4.9% human AB serum, about 10 IU/ml IL-2 and gentamicin, along with approximately 10 ug/ml peptides. Half of the culture medium was replaced with fresh IL-2-containing medium on days 3 and 7. Unless noted otherwise, every peptide stimulation condition was grown in triplicate wells. Using Ficoll-Paque Plus gradient centrifugation, PBMC were separated from whole blood and then either used fresh or cryopreserved at -140C. The overlapping peptide pools covered the spike proteins of SARS-CoV-2 as well as those of the common cold coronaviruses HCoV-NL63, HCoV-OC43 and HCoV-229E. The QIAamp micro DNA kit was used to extract genomic DNA from the cultured CD4+ T cells.

This clonotype originated in a human donor who received a COVID-19 vaccine. Recombination linked TRBV7-6 to TRBJ1-2; TRBD1 is a weak D gene call, 6 bases matching. The sample consisted of CD4+ T cells from PBMCs cultured with HCoV-229E spike peptides, taken before COVID-19 vaccination. The cell subset or site label, read with the paper, signifies: HCoV-229E spike overlapping peptide pool stimulation. The CDR3 region has the sequence CASSLNPGVDYTF. Read as DNA, the sequence is TGTGCCAGCAGCCTAAACCCAGGGGTCGACTACACCTTC.